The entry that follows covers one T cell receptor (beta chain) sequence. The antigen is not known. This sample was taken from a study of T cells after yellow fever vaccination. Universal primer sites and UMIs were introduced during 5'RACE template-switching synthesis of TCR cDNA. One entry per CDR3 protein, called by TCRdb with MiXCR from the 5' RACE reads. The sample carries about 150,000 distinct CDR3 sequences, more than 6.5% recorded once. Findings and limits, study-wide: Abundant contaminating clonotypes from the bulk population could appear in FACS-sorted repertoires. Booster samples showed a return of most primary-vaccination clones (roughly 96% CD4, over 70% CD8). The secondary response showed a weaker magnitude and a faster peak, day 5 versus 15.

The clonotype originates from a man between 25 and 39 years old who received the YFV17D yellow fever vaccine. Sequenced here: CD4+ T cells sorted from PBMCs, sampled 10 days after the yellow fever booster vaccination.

The CDR3 DNA reads as TGTGCCAGCAGCTCAAGAGACAGATCCGAGCAGTACTTC. Amino acid sequence: CASSSRDRSEQYF. This chain uses TRBV7-2 with TRBJ2-7; tentatively, D is TRBD1 (5 bases). The CDR3 totals 13 residues. Germline V gene lookup returns CDR1 SGHTA and CDR2 FQGNSA. The V gene lost 4 bases and the J gene lost 6 bases, with 13 bases spanning the gap.